One and the same sample provided the 18 T cell receptor beta chains below, sequenced in a study of CD8+CD57+ T cells in acquired aplastic anemia. The use of genomic DNA as template underpinned the TCR beta VDJ and CDR3 profiling. TCRdb ran MiXCR on the reads and lists one entry per CDR3 protein. The data show about 190,000 distinct CDR3 sequences, approximately 49% seen once. Sequencing used sorted CD4+, CD8+, or CD8+CD57+ T cells (not recorded which) from PBMCs. Receptors originate from a human donor in good health, serving as a control.

This clonotype was counted a few times. This chain links TRBV7-2 with TRBJ1-6, with a tentative D call TRBD1 (5 bases). This CDR3 is 14 amino acids long. V was shortened by 5 bases and J by 7 bases, with 12 bases between the two germline ends. Per germline, CDR1 SGHTA and CDR2 FQGNSA. The CDR3 nucleotides are TGTGCCAGCAGCCAGGGAACGGAGAATTCACCCCTCCACTTT. The encoded protein is CASSQGTENSPLHF.

This clonotype was picked up one time. The chain combines TRBV6-2 or TRBV6-3 with TRBJ1-4, with 9 bases matching TRBD1. CDR1 MNHEY and CDR2 SVGEGT come from the germline V gene. This CDR3 has 15 residues. Unmatched junction bases numbered 8, after V lost 8 bases and J lost 4 bases. CDR3 DNA sequence: TGTGCCAGCTGTAACCGACAGGGGGGTAATGAAAAACTGTTTTTT. This encodes CASCNRQGGNEKLFF.

This clonotype has a count of ten or more. V usage is TRBV5-1 and J usage is TRBJ1-5, with TRBD1 matching 9 bases. Trimming took 3 bases from V and 2 from J; bases not matched to a gene: 9. This CDR3 is built from 17 residues. The germline gives CDR1 SGHRS, CDR2 YFSETQ. The CDR3 DNA reads as TGCGCCAGCAGCTCACTTAGGGGACAGGGAGGCAATCAGCCCCAGCATTTT. Translating it yields CASSSLRGQGGNQPQHF. The full variable domain, rest sourced from reference TRBV5-1 and TRBJ1-5, is KAGVTQTPRYLIKTRGQQVTLSCSPISGHRSVSWYQQTPGQGLQFLFEYFSETQRNKGNFPGRFSGRQFSNSRSEMNVSTLELGDSALYLCASSSLRGQGGNQPQHFGDGTRLSIL.

Ten or more counts support this clonotype. J is TRBJ1-2 and V is TRBV7-2; the match to TRBD1 covers 8 bases. This CDR3 is built from 17 residues. The V gene end was trimmed by 5 bases and the J gene end by 0 bases; junction bases not matched to a gene: 11. CDR1 SGHTA and CDR2 FQGNSA come from the germline V gene. CDR3 in amino acids: CASSPVPGQASNYGYTF. CDR3 bases: TGTGCCAGCAGCCCCGTCCCGGGACAGGCCTCTAACTATGGCTACACCTTC.

The gene calls are TRBV2 and TRBJ2-7; tentative D call: TRBD1 (8 bases). The CDR3 runs to 14 residues. CDR1 SNHLY and CDR2 FYNNEI come from the germline V gene. V was pared by 1 base and J by 5 bases, with 12 bases between. In DNA form, the CDR3 reads TGTGCCAGCAGTGAAGGGACAGGGAGGGACGAGCAGTACTTC. Translating it yields CASSEGTGRDEQYF.

The rearrangement uses TRBV7-6 and TRBJ2-7; D might be TRBD1 or TRBD2, each matching 5 bases. The CDR3 extends over 15 amino acids. Between the trimmed V and J ends, which lost 3 bases and 7 bases, there was a span of 19 bases. Germline CDR1 and CDR2: SGHVS and FNYEAQ. The CDR3 reads CASSLYSPGKGEQYF. The CDR3 nucleotides read TGTGCCAGCAGCTTGTACAGTCCCGGGAAGGGGGAGCAGTACTTC.

As regards this clonotype: Compared with germline, one end of the junction differs, possibly owing to a read error. The chain is built from TRBV7-3 and TRBJ2-5; D gene unclear. The CDR3 spans 13 residues. Germline values: CDR1 SGHTA, CDR2 FQGTGA. DNA of the CDR3: TGTGCCAGCATCTTAACACGACGGGAGACCCAGTACTTC. Translating it yields CASILTRRETQYF. The full variable domain, completed using reference TRBV7-3 and TRBJ2-5, is GAGVSQTPSNKVTEKGKYVELRCDPISGHTALYWYRQSLGQGPEFLIYFQGTGAADDSGLPNDRFFAVRPEGSVSTLKIQRTERGDSAVYLCASILTRRETQYFGPGTRLLVL.

This clonotype was seen ten or more times. The genes are TRBV7-3 and TRBJ2-3, with D perhaps TRBD2 (7 bases). Trimming shortened V by 1 base and J by 2 bases, and 10 bases separated the two germline ends. Germline values: CDR1 SGHTA, CDR2 FQGTGA. CDR3 length: 15 residues. CDR3 in amino acids: CASSLMGGATDTQYF. For the CDR3, the DNA is TGTGCCAGCAGCTTAATGGGGGGGGCCACAGATACGCAGTATTTT.

The gene calls are TRBV15 and TRBJ2-1; D call uncertain. The CDR3 totals 14 residues. The V gene's germline CDR1 is LNHNV and CDR2 YYDKDF (reference sequence). Trimming took off 1 base at V and 6 bases at J, with 10 bases between the two ends. The DNA for the CDR3 is TGTGCCACCAGCAGAGTCGGCACAACCAATGAGCAGTTCTTC. Residues: CATSRVGTTNEQFF. Variable domain in full (rest from reference TRBV15 and TRBJ2-1): DAMVIQNPRYQVTQFGKPVTLSCSQTLNHNVMYWYQQKSSQAPKLLFHYYDKDFNNEADTPDNFQSRRPNTSFCFLDIRSPGLGDTAMYLCATSRVGTTNEQFFGPGTRLTVL.

This clonotype was counted a few times. The DNA is left out, because the CDR3 cannot be placed on it with certainty; the CDR3 is given as TCRdb lists it. The CDR3 loop is CASSKLIAPYGVGQGARGNQPQHF. V and J are TRBV19 and TRBJ1-5; the DNA was not used to check the table's D call, TRBD1. From its first to its last residue, the CDR3 has 24 amino acids. Per germline, CDR1 LNHDA and CDR2 SQIVND (reference sequence).

The rearrangement links TRBV7-9 to TRBJ2-2, with D unclear. V dropped 5 bases and J dropped 12 bases, with 19 bases sitting between them. Germline values: CDR1 SEHNR, CDR2 FQNEAQ (reference sequence). CDR3 length equals 14 residues. Here the CDR3 reads CASSARFDTRKLFF. The CDR3 DNA sequence: TGTGCCAGCAGCGCCAGGTTCGACACCAGGAAGCTGTTTTTT.

This chain uses TRBV10-3 with TRBJ2-1; 12 bases fit TRBD2. J was trimmed by 12 bases and V by 10 bases; bases with no gene match: 13. From germline, CDR1 is ENHRY and CDR2 SYGVKD. The CDR3 runs 14 residues. CDR3 residues: CASSPLAGGQGQFF. CDR3 nucleotides: TGTGCCAGCAGCCCTCTAGCGGGGGGGCAGGGGCAGTTCTTC.

Note on this clonotype: A much more abundant neighbour one base away suggests this may be a read error. CDR3: CASGPPAIQETQYF. In DNA form, the CDR3 reads TGTGCCAGCGGCCCCCCGGCCATCCAAGAGACCCAGTACTTC. The chain combines TRBV9 with TRBJ2-5; D gene unclear. V dropped 7 bases and J dropped 1 base, with 14 bases sitting between them. Germline V gene data show CDR1 as SGDLS and CDR2 as YYNGEE. This CDR3 is 14 amino acids long.

This chain connects TRBV12-3 or TRBV12-4 to TRBJ1-1; TRBD1 matches 8 bases. The CDR3 consists of 14 residues. V lost 3 bases to trimming and J lost 10 bases; unmatched junction nucleotides: 10. Written as DNA, the CDR3 is TGTGCCAGCAGTTTGGACAGGGATGGGGTTGGAGCTTTCTTT. Its protein product is CASSLDRDGVGAFF.

This clonotype has a count of ten or more. The chain combines TRBV9 with TRBJ2-3, with a tentative D call TRBD1 (5 bases). The CDR3 length is 16 residues. The V gene's germline CDR1 is SGDLS and CDR2 YYNGEE. Between the trimmed V and J ends, which lost 0 bases and 0 bases, there was a span of 11 bases. The CDR3 spells CASSVAQDISTDTQYF. In DNA, the CDR3 is TGTGCCAGCAGCGTAGCTCAGGACATTAGCACAGATACGCAGTATTTT.

In this sample, this clonotype turned up many times. The chain employs TRBV7-2 and TRBJ1-6; 10 nucleotides align to TRBD1. V gave up 4 bases and J gave up 9 bases; unmatched junction bases: 6. Per the germline V gene, CDR1 is SGHTA and CDR2 is FQGNSA. The CDR3 runs to 15 residues. The CDR3 DNA reads TGTGCCAGCAGCTCGGGACAGGGGTTCGGTTCACCCCTCCACTTT. As protein: CASSSGQGFGSPLHF. Full variable domain (remainder filled in from reference TRBV7-2 and TRBJ1-6): GAGVSQSPSNKVTEKGKDVELRCDPISGHTALYWYRQSLGQGLEFLIYFQGNSAPDKSGLPSDRFSAERTGGSVSTLTIQRTQQEDSAVYLCASSSGQGFGSPLHFGNGTRLTVT.

The V gene is TRBV9, the J gene TRBJ1-2, with a weak D call TRBD1 (5 bases). V lost 0 bases, J lost 5 bases, and 8 bases lay in between. This CDR3 is built from 13 residues. Germline V gives CDR1 SGDLS, CDR2 YYNGEE. The CDR3 region is CASSVDEGYGYTF. The CDR3, as DNA: TGTGCCAGCAGCGTAGACGAGGGGTATGGCTACACCTTC.

The chain is built from TRBV29-1 and TRBJ1-4; no clear D. V was pared by 1 base and J by 3 bases, with 9 bases between. The length of the CDR3 is 14 residues. Germline assignment: CDR1 SQVTM and CDR2 ANQGSEA. In DNA form, the CDR3 reads TGCAGCGTTGAAGTGGTAGGGTCTAATGAAAAACTGTTTTTT. This translates into CSVEVVGSNEKLFF.